This TCR beta chain was profiled in a study of T cell responses to AZD1222 COVID-19 vaccine (dated by TCRdb to about 2021). In the study overall: TCR sequencing was performed for 230 to 250 trial participants, of whom about 200 were given two doses of AZD1222 and around 26 were given two doses of MenACWY control vaccine. Enrollment into the trials was organized by age into subgroups of 18-55, 56-69 and 70-plus years, and those subgroups contained about 160, 30 and 59 TCR-sequenced participants, respectively.

A remark on this clone: The antigen this receptor binds is unknown. Per-base qualities were not stored, and no clone one base away is much larger.

The CDR3 goes from the cysteine to the phenylalanine over 16 residues. Of the read, only the CDR3 DNA is kept; its 48 bases are in frame from base 1. At the junction V is shortened by 4 bases and J by 0 bases; bases outside the gene matches: 8. The germline V gene (reference sequence) gives CDR1 as MNHEY and CDR2 as SMNVEV. The CDR3 regions of human TCRbeta chains were analyzed by immunosequencing. For the original study's pipeline: Repertoire TCRs were checked for matches against a reference library of SARS-CoV-2-specific TCRs that had been generated using the MIRA antigen-specificity platform. Breadth was defined as the fraction of unique TCRs that were SARS-CoV-2-associated, and depth was defined as the fraction of total T cells that were SARS-CoV-2-associated. Using the MIRA data, every spike-specific TCR was mapped to the spike region that the TCR reacted to and assigned to either a CD4 or a CD8 class. Log10-transformed breadth and depth values were compared by one-way ANOVA with Sidak's multiple comparisons tests. This is the immuneACCESS table as TCRdb keeps it, with only in-frame sequences that have V and J called. A part of the clones is gone; compared with another copy, unresolved V genes explain less than half, and the rest is unexplained. V, J and clone size were drawn from that table, and D and trimming were deduced from the DNA. This sample is represented by 150,000 to 200,000 clones; approximately 94% of them were singletons. The leading ten clones occupy 4% to 5.5% of the sample.

This sample's time point label indicates: about 28 days (+/-7) after the second vaccine dose. AZD1222 recipients given second doses at about 4 weeks or at about 12 weeks were pooled, since spike-specific TCR depth and breadth were not found to differ between the two schedules. Vaccinee samples came from UK trials COV001 and COV002, including a single-blind randomized controlled phase 2/3 trial of AZD1222 (ChAdOx1 nCoV-19) in healthy adults. Trial participant PBMC samples were collected at day 0 and day 28 after the second dose for TCRbeta chain sequencing. What the study reported, not specific to this receptor: A significant rise in spike-specific TCR breadth and depth was observed after two AZD1222 doses relative to day 0 and relative to MenACWY recipients. Reportedly, close to half of the unique spike-specific TCRs recognized epitopes lying outside the regions that are mutated in the B.1.351 and B.1.1.7 variants. The vaccine-associated CD4 TCRs covered the entire spike protein, and the dominant responses fell in regions 160-218 and 743-854. No day 14 peak-response samples were available, so repertoires were characterized only after the peak T cell response. Only five or six AZD1222 recipients were SARS-CoV-2 seropositive at baseline, limiting conclusions about previously exposed vaccinees. Most participants were white British and females outnumbered males, and the authors suggested that clonal diversity may have been underestimated. The 56-69-year group was small, and its depth increase did not reach significance, likely because of low power.

The sample in question was peripheral blood, obtained 28 days after the second AZD1222 dose. This receptor was identified in an adult who received the AZD1222 COVID-19 vaccine. The chain is assembled from TRBV27 and TRBJ1-1, and TRBD1 aligns with 7 junction nucleotides. CDR3 region: CASSSGQDDMNTEAFF. The nucleotide sequence is TGTGCCAGCAGTTCCGGACAGGATGATATGAACACTGAAGCTTTCTTT.